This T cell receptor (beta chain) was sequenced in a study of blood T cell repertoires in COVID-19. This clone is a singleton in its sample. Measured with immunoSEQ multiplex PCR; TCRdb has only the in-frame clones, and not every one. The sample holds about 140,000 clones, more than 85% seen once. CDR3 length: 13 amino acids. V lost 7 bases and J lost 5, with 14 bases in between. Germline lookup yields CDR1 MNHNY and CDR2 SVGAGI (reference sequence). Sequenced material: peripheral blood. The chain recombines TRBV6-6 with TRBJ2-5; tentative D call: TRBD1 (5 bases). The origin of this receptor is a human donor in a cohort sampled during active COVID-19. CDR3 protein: CASTSGQAETQYF. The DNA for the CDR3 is TGTGCCAGCACCTCCGGACAAGCGGAGACCCAGTACTTC.